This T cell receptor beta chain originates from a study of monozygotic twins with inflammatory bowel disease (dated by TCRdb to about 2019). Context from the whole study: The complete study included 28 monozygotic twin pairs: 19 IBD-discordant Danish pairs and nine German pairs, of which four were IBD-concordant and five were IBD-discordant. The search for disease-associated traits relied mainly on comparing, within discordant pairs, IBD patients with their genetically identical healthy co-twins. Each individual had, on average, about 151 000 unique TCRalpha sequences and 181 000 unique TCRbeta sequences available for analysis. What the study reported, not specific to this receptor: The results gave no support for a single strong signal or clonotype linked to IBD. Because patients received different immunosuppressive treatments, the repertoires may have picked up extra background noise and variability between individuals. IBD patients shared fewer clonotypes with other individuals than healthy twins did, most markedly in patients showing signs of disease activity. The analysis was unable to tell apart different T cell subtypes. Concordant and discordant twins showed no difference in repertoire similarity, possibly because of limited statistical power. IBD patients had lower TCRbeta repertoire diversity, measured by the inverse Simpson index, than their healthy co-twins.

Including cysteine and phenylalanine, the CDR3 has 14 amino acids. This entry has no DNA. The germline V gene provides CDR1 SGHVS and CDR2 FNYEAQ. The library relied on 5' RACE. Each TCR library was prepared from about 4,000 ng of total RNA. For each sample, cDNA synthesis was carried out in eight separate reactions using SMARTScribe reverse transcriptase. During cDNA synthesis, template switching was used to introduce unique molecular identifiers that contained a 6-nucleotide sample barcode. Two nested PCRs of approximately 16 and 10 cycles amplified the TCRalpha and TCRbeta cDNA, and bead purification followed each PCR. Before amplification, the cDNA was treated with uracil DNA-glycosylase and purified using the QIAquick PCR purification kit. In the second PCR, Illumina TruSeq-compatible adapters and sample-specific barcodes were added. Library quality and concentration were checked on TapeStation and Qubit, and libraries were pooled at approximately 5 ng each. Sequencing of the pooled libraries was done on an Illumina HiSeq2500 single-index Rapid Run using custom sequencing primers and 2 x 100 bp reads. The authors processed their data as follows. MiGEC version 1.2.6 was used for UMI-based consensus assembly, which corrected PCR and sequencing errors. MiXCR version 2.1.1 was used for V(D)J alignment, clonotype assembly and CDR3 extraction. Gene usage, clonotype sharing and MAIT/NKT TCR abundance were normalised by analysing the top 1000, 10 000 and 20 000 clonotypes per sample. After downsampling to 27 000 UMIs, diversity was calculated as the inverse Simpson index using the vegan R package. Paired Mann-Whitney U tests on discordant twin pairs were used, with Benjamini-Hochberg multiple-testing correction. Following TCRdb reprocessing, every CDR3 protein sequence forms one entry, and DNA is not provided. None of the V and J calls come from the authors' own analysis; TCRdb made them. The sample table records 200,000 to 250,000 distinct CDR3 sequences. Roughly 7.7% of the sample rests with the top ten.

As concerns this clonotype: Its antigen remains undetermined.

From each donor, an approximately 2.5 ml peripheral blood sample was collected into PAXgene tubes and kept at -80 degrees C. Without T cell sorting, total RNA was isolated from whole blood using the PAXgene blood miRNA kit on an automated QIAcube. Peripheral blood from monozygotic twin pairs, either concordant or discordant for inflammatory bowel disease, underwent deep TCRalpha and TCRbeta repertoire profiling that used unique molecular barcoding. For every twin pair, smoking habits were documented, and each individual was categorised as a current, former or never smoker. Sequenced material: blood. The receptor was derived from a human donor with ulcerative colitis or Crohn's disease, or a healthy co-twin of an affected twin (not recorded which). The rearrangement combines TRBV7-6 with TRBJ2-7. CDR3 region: CASSPAGATYEQYF.